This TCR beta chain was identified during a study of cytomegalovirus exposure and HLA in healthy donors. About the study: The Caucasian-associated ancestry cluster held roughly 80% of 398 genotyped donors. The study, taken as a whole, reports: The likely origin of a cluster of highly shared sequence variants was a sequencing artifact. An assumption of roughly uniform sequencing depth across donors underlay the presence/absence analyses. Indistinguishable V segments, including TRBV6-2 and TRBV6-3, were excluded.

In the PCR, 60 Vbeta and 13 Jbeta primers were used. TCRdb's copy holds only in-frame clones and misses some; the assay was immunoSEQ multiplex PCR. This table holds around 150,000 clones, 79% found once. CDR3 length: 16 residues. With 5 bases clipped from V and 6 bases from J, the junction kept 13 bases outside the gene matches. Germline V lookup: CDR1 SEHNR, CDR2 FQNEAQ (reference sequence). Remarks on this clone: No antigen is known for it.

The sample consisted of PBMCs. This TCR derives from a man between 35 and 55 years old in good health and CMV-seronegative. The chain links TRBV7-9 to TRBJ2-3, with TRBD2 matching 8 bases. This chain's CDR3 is CASSIRAGGPKDTQYF. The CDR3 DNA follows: TGTGCCAGCAGCATCAGGGCGGGAGGTCCTAAGGATACGCAGTATTTT.